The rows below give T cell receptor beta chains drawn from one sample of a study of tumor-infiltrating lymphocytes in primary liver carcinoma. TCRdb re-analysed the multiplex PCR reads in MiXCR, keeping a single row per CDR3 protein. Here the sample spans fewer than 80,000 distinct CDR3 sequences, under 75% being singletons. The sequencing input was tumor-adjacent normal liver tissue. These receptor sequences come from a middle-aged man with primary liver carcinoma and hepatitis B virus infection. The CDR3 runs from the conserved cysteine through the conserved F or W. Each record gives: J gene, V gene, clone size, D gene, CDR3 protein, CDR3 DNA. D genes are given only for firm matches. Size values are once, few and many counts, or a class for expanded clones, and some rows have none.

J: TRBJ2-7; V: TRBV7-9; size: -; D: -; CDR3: CASSDLEGEDEQYF; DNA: TGTGCCAGCAGCGACCTAGAAGGGGAAGACGAGCAGTACTTC
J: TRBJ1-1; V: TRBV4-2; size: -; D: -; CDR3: CASSGEAAMNTEAFF; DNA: TGTGCCAGCAGCGGTGAGGCAGCCATGAACACTGAAGCTTTCTTT
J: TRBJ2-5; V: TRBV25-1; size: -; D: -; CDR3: CASSESPEYDNQETQYF; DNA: TGTGCCAGCAGTGAAAGCCCAGAATACGACAACCAAGAGACCCAGTACTTC
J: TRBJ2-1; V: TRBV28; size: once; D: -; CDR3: CASSLKERPEGNGQFF; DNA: TGTGCCAGCAGTTTGAAGGAGCGACCGGAGGGCAATGGGCAGTTCTTC
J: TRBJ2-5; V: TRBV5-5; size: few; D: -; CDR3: CASSPSERPETQYF; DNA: TGTGCCAGCAGCCCCAGCGAGAGACCGGAGACCCAGTACTTC
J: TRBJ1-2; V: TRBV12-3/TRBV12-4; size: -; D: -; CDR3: CVSSFRGSAYGYTF; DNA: TGTGTCAGTAGTTTTAGGGGTTCAGCCTATGGCTACACCTTC
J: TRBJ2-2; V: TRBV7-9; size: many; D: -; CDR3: CASSLVLQGWTGELFF; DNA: TGTGCCAGCAGCTTAGTTCTTCAGGGTTGGACCGGGGAGCTGTTTTTT
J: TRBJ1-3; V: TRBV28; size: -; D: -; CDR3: CAGYVSGNIIYF; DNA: TGTGCCGGCTACGTCTCTGGAAACATCATATATTTT
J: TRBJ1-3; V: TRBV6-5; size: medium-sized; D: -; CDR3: CASSYSRPSSGNTIYF; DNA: TGTGCCAGCAGTTACTCGAGGCCGAGCTCTGGAAACACCATATATTTT
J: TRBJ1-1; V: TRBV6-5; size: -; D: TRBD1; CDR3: CASRVQGDTEAFF; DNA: TGTGCCAGCAGGGTACAGGGGGATACTGAAGCTTTCTTT
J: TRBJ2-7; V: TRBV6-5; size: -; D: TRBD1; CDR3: CASILTGGPYEQYF; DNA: TGTGCCAGCATTCTTACAGGGGGCCCCTACGAGCAGTACTTC
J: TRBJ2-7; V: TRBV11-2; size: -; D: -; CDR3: CPNSLNSGGLGYEQYF; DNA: TGTCCCAACAGCTTAAATAGTGGGGGGCTAGGCTACGAGCAGTACTTC
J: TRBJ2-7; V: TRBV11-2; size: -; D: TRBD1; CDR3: CASSSKGGRRYEQYF; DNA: TGTGCCAGCAGCTCTAAAGGGGGCCGGAGATACGAGCAGTACTTC